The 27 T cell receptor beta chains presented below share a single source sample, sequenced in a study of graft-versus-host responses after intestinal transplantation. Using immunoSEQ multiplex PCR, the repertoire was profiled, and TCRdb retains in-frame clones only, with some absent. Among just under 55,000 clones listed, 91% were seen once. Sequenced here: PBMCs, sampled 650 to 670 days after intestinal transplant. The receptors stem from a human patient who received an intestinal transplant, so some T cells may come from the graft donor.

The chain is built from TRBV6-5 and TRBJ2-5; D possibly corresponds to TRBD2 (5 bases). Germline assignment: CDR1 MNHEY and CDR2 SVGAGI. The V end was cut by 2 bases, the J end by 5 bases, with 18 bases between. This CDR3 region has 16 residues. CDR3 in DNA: TGTGCCAGCAGTTACGACAAATCACTAGGAGGCGAGACCCAGTACTTC. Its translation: CASSYDKSLGGETQYF.

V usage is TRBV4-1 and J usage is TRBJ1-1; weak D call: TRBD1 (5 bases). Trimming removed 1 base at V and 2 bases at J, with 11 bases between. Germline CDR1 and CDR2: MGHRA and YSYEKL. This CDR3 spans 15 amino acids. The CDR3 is CASSQVVGENTEAFF. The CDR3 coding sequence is TGCGCCAGCAGCCAAGTAGTGGGGGAAAACACTGAAGCTTTCTTT.

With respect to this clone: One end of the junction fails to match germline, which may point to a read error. CDR3 protein: CASSQEGPPITARTFF. In nucleotides, the CDR3 is TGCGCCAGCAGCCAAGAGGGGCCCCCCATCACGGCCAGGACTTTCTTC. The rearrangement joins TRBV4-1 to TRBJ1-2; a possible D gene is TRBD1 (5 bases). From germline, CDR1 is MGHRA and CDR2 YSYEKL. The CDR3 runs 16 residues.

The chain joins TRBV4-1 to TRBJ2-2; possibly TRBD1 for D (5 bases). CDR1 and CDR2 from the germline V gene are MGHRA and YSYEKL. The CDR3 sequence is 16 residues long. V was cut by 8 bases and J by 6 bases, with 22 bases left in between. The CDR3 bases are TGCGCCAGCCGACTCTCACCCCCAGGGCGAGCCGGGGAGCTGTTTTTT. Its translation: CASRLSPPGRAGELFF.

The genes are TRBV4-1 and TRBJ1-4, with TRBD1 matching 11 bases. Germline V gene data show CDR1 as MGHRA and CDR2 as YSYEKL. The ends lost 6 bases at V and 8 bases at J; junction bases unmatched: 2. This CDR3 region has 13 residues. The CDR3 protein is CASRGQGGEKLFF. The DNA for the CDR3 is TGCGCCAGCAGGGGACAGGGGGGCGAAAAACTGTTTTTT.

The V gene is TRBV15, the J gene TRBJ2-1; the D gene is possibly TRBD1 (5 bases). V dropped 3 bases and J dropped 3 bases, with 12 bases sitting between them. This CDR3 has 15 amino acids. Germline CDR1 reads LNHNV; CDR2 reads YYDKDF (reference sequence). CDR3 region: CATSSDRSNYNEQFF. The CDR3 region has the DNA TGTGCCACCAGCAGCGACAGATCGAACTACAATGAGCAGTTCTTC.

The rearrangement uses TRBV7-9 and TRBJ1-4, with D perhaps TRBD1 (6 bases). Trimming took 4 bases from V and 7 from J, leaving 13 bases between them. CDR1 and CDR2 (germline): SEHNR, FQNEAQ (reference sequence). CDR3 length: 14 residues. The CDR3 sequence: CASSYLGGREKLFF. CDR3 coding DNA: TGTGCCAGCAGCTACTTGGGGGGCCGTGAAAAACTGTTTTTT.

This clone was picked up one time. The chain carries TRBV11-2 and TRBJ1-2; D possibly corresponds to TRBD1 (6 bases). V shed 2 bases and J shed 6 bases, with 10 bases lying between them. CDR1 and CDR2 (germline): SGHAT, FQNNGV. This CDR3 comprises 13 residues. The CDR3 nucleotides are TGTGCCAGCAGCTTACAGGGGAGTCATGGCTACACCTTC. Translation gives CASSLQGSHGYTF. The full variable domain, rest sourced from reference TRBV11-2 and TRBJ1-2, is EAGVAQSPRYKIIEKRQSVAFWCNPISGHATLYWYQQILGQGPKLLIQFQNNGVVDDSQLPKDRFSAERLKGVDSTLKIQPAKLEDSAVYLCASSLQGSHGYTFGSGTRLTVV.

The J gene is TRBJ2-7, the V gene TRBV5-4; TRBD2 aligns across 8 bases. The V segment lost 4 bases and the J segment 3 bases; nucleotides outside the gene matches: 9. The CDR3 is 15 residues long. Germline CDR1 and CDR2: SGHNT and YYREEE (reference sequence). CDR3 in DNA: TGTGCCAGCAGCCAACCCACTAGCGGAATCTACGAGCAGTACTTC. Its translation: CASSQPTSGIYEQYF. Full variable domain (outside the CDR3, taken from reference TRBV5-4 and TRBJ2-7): ETGVTQSPTHLIKTRGQQVTLRCSSQSGHNTVSWYQQALGQGPQFIFQYYREEENGRGNFPPRFSGLQFPNYSSELNVNALELDDSALYLCASSQPTSGIYEQYFGPGTRLTVT.

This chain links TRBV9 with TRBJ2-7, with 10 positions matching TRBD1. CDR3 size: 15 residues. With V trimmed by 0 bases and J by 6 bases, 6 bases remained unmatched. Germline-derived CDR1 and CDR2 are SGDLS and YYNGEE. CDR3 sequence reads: CASSVEGQGFSEQYF. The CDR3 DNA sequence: TGTGCCAGCAGCGTAGAGGGACAGGGGTTTTCCGAGCAGTACTTC.

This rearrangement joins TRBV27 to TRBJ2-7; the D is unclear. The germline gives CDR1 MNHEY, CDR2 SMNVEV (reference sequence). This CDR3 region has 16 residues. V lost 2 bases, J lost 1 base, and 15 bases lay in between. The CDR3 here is CASSLTHPSVSYEQYF. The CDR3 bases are TGTGCCAGCAGTTTAACACACCCCTCCGTATCCTACGAGCAGTACTTC.

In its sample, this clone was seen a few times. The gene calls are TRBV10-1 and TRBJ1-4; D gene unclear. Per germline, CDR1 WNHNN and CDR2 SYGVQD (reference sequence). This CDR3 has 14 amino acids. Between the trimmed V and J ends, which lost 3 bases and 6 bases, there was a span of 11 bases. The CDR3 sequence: CASSDGLLDEKLFF. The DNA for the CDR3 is TGCGCCAGCAGTGACGGGCTCCTGGATGAAAAACTGTTTTTT.

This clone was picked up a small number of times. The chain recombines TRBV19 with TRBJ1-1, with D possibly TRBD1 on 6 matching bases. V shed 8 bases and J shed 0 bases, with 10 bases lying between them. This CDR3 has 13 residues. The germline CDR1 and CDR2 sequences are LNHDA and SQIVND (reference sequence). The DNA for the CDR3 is TGTGCCAGTGGAAGGACAGTGAACACTGAAGCTTTCTTT. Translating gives CASGRTVNTEAFF.

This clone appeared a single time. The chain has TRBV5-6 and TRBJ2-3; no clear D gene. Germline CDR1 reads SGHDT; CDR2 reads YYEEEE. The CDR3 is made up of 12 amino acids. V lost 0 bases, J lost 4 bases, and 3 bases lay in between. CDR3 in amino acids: CASSLGADTQYF. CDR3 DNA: TGTGCCAGCAGCTTGGGGGCAGATACGCAGTATTTT.

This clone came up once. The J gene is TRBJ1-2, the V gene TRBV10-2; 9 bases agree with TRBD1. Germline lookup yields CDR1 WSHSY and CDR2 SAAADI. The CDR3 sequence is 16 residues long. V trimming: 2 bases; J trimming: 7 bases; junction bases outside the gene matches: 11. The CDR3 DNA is TGCGCCAGCAGTGAGACAGGGGGCGCATGGGTGTCTGGCTACACCTTC. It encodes CASSETGGAWVSGYTF.

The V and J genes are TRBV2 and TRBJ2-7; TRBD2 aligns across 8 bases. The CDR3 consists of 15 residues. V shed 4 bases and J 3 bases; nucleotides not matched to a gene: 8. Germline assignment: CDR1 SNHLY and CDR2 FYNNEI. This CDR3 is CASSGLGGGNYEQYF. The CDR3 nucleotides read TGTGCCAGCAGTGGTCTCGGGGGGGGAAACTACGAGCAGTACTTC.

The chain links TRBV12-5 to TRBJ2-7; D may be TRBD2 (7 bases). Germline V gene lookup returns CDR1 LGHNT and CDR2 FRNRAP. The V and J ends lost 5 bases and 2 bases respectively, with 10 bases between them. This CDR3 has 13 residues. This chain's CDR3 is CASGRGGTYEQYF. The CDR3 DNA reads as TGTGCTAGTGGTAGGGGGGGGACCTACGAGCAGTACTTC.

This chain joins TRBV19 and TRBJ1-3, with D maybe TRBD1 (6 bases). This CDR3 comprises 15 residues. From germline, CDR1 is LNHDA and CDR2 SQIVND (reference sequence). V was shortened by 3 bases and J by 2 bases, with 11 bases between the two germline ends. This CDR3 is CASSILHRAGNTIYF. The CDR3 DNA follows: TGTGCCAGTAGTATTCTCCACAGGGCTGGAAACACCATATATTTT.

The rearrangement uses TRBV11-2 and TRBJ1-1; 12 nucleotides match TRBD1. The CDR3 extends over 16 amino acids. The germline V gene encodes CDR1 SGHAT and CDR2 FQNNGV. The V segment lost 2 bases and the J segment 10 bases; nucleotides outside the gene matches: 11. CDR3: CASSLSGQGAFRVAFF. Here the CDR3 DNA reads TGTGCCAGCAGCTTATCGGGACAGGGGGCATTTCGTGTAGCTTTCTTT. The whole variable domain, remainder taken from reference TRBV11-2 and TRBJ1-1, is EAGVAQSPRYKIIEKRQSVAFWCNPISGHATLYWYQQILGQGPKLLIQFQNNGVVDDSQLPKDRFSAERLKGVDSTLKIQPAKLEDSAVYLCASSLSGQGAFRVAFFGQGTRLTVV.

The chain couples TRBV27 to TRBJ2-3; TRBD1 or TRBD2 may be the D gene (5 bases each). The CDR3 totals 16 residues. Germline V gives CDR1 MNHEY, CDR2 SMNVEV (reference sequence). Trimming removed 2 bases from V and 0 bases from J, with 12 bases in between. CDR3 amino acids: CASSLSGTASTDTQYF. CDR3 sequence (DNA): TGTGCCAGCAGTTTAAGTGGGACCGCTAGCACAGATACGCAGTATTTT.

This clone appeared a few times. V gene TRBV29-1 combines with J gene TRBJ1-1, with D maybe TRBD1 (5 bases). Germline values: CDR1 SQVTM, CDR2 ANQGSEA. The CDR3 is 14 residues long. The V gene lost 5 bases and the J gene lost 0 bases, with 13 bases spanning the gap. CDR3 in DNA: TGCAGCGTTAATCGGGGCTACCTGAACACTGAAGCTTTCTTT. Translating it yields CSVNRGYLNTEAFF.

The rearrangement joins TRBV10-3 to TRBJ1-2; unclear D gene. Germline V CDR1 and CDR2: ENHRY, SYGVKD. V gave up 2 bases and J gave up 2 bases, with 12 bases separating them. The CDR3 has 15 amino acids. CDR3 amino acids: CAISETPTSNYGYTF. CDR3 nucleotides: TGTGCCATCAGTGAGACCCCGACAAGCAACTATGGCTACACCTTC.

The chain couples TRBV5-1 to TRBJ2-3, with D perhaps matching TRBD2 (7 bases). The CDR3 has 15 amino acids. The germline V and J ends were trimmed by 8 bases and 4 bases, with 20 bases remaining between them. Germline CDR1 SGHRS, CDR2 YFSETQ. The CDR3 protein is CASTVVGGQADTQYF. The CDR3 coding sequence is TGCGCCAGTACCGTCGTGGGGGGGCAAGCAGATACGCAGTATTTT.

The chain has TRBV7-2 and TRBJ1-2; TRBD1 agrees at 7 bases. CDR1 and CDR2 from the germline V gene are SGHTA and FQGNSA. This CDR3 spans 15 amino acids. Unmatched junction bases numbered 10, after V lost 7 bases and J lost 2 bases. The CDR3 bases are TGTGCCAGCACCCAGGGAGGGGGCATCAACTATGGCTACACCTTC. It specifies CASTQGGGINYGYTF.

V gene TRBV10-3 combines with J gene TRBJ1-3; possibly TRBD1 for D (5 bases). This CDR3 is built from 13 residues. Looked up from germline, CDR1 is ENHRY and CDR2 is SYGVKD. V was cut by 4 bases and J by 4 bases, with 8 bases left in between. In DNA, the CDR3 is TGTGCCATCAGTGGGGACGAGGGAAACACCATATATTTT. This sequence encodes CAISGDEGNTIYF.

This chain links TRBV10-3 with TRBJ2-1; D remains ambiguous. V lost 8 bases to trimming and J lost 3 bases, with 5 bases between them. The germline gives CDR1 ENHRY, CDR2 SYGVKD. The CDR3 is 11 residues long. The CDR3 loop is CAIGYYNEQFF. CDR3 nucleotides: TGTGCCATCGGGTACTACAATGAGCAGTTCTTC.

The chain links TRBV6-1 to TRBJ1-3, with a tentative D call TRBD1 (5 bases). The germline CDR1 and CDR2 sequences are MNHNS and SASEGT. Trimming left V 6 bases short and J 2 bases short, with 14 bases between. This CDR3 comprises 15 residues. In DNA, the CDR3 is TGTGCCAGCAGGGGACCAGGCAGAGCTGGAAACACCATATATTTT. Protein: CASRGPGRAGNTIYF.